This entry is about one TCR beta chain. Its antigen is currently unknown. The method was immunoSEQ multiplex PCR; TCRdb's version includes in-frame clones alone and lacks a portion of them. The data hold about 120,000 clones, with under 95% observed a single time. This sample was taken from a study of T cell responses to AZD1222 COVID-19 vaccine. Study-wide findings and caveats: When two AZD1222 doses had been given, Spike-specific TCR breadth and depth rose.

There are 17 residues in the CDR3. Per the germline V gene, CDR1 is SGHKS and CDR2 is YYEKEE (reference sequence). V shed 0 bases and J 3 bases; nucleotides not matched to a gene: 8. The material was peripheral blood, obtained 28 days after the second AZD1222 dose. The clonotype was recovered from an adult who received the AZD1222 COVID-19 vaccine. This chain uses TRBV5-5 with TRBJ2-2; 7 bases are a match to TRBD1. Here the CDR3 DNA reads TGTGCCAGCAGCTTGGTGGTGGCAGGGGGTTACACCGGGGAGCTGTTTTTT. Protein product: CASSLVVAGGYTGELFF.